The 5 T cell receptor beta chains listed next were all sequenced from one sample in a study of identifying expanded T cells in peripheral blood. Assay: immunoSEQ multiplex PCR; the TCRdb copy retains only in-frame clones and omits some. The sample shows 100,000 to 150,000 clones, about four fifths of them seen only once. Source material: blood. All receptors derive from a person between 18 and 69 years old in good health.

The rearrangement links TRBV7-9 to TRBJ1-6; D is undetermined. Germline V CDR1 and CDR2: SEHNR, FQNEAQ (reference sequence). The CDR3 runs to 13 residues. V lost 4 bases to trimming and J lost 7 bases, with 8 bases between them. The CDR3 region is CASSSDLNSPLHF. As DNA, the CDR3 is TGTGCCAGCAGCTCCGATCTAAATTCACCCCTCCACTTT.

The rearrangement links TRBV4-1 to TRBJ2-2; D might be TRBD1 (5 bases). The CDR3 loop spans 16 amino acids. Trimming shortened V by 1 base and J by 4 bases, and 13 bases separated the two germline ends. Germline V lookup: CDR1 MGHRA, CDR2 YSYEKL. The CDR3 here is CASSQVRVASTGELFF. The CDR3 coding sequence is TGCGCCAGCAGCCAAGTCAGGGTCGCGAGCACCGGGGAGCTGTTTTTT.

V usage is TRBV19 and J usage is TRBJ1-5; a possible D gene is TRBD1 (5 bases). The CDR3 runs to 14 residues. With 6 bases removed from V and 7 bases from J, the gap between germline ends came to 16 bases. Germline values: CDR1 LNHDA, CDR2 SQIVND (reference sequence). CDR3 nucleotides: TGTGCCAGTAGCCGGGGCCTAATTGGCCAGCCCCAGCATTTT. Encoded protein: CASSRGLIGQPQHF.

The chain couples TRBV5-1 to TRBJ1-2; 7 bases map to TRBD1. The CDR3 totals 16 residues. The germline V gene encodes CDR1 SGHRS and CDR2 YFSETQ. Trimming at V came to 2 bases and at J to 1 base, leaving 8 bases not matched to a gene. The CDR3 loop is CASSFRGGAVNYGYTF. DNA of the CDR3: TGCGCCAGCAGCTTTAGAGGGGGCGCGGTTAACTATGGCTACACCTTC.

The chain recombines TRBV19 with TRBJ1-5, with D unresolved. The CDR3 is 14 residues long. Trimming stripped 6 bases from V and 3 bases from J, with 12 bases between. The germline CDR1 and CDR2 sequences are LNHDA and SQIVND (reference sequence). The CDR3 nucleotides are TGTGCCAGTAGGGGCAGCTTGTTCAATCAGCCCCAGCATTTT. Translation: CASRGSLFNQPQHF. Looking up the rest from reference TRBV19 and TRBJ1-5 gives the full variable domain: DGGITQSPKYLFRKEGQNVTLSCEQNLNHDAMYWYRQDPGQGLRLIYYSQIVNDFQKGDIAEGYSVSREKKESFPLTVTSAQKNPTAFYLCASRGSLFNQPQHFGDGTRLSIL.